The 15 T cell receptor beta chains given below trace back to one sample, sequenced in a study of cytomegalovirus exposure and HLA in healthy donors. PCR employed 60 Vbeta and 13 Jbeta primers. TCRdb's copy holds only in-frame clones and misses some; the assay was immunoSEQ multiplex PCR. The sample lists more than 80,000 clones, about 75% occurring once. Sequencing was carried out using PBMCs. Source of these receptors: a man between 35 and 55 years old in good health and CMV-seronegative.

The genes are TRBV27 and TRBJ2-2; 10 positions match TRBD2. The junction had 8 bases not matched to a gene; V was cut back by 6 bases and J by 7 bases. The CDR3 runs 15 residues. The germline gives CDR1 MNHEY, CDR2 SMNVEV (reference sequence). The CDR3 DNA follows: TGTGCCAGCAGCAAGAGCGGGGGGGCTGGCGGGGAGCTGTTTTTT. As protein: CASSKSGGAGGELFF.

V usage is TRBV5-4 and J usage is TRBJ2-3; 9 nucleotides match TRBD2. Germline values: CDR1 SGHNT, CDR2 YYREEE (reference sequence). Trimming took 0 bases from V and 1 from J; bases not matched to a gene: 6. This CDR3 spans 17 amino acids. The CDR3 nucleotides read TGTGCCAGCAGCTTGGTTGAGCTAGCGGGGCGCACAGATACGCAGTATTTT. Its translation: CASSLVELAGRTDTQYF.

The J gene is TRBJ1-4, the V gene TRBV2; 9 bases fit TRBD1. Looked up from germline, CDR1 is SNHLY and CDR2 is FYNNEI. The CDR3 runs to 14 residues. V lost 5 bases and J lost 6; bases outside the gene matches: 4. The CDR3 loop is CASSSGQGYEKLFF. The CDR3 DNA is TGTGCCAGCAGTAGCGGACAGGGGTATGAAAAACTGTTTTTT.

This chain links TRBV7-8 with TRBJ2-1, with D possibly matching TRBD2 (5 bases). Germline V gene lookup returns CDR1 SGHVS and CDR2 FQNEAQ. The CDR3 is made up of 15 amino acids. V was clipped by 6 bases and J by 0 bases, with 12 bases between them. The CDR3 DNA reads TGTGCCAGCAGTCCACGGGCGGGCTCCTACAATGAGCAGTTCTTC. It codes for CASSPRAGSYNEQFF.

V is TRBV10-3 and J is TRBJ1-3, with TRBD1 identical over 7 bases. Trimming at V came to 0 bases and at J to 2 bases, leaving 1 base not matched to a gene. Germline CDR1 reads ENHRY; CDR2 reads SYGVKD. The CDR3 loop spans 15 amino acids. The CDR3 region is CAISESGTAGNTIYF. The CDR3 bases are TGTGCCATCAGTGAGTCAGGGACAGCTGGAAACACCATATATTTT.

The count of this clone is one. The chain's CDR3 is CASSVSGTQYF. The CDR3 coding sequence is TGTGCCAGCAGTGTGTCCGGGACCCAGTACTTC. The rearrangement joins TRBV2 to TRBJ2-5; unclear D gene. Germline assignment: CDR1 SNHLY and CDR2 FYNNEI. This CDR3 contains 11 residues. V lost 4 bases to trimming and J lost 7 bases, with 7 bases between them.

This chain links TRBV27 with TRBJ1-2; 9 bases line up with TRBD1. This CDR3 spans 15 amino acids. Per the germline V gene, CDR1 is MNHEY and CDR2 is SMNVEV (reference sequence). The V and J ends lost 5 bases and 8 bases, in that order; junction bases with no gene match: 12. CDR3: CASSDTDRGNFGYTF. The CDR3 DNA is TGTGCCAGCAGTGACACGGACAGGGGAAATTTCGGCTACACCTTC.

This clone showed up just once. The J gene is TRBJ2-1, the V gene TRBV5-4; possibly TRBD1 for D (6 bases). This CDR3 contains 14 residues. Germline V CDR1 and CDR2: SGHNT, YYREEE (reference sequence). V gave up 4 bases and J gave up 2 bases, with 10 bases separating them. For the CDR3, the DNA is TGTGCCAGCAGCCCATGGACAGCCTACAATGAGCAGTTCTTC. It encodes CASSPWTAYNEQFF.

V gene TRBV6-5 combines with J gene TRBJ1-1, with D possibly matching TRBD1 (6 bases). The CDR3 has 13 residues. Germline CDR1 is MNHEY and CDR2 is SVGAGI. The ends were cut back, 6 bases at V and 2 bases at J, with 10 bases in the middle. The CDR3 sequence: CASRDSLNTEAFF. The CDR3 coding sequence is TGTGCCAGCAGGGACAGTCTAAACACTGAAGCTTTCTTT.

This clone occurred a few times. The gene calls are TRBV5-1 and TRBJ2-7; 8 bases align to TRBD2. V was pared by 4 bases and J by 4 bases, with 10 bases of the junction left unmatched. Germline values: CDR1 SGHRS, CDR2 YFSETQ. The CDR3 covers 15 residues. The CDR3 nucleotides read TGCGCCAGCAGCGGGGAGGGACTAGGAATTTACGAGCAGTACTTC. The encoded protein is CASSGEGLGIYEQYF.

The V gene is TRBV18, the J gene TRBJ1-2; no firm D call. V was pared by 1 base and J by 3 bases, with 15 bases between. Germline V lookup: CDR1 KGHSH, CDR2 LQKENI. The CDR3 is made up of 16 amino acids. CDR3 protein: CASSPLSSARDYGYTF. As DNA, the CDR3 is TGTGCCAGCTCACCACTCTCATCGGCGAGGGACTATGGCTACACCTTC.

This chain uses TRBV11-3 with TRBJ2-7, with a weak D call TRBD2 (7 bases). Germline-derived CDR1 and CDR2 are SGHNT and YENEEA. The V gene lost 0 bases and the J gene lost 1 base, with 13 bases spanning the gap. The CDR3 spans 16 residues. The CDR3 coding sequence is TGTGCCAGCAGCTTAGATGGCGGGGGCTTTTCCTACGAGCAGTACTTC. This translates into CASSLDGGGFSYEQYF.

The CDR3 region is CASSSGQSKYGYTF. The CDR3 nucleotides are TGCGCCAGCAGTTCCGGACAGAGTAAATATGGCTACACCTTC. The genes are TRBV5-1 and TRBJ1-2; maybe TRBD1 (6 bases). V was shortened by 5 bases and J by 5 bases, with 16 bases between the two germline ends. Germline V gene sequence: CDR1 SGHRS, CDR2 YFSETQ. The CDR3 spans 14 residues. Full variable domain (outside the CDR3, taken from reference TRBV5-1 and TRBJ1-2): KAGVTQTPRYLIKTRGQQVTLSCSPISGHRSVSWYQQTPGQGLQFLFEYFSETQRNKGNFPGRFSGRQFSNSRSEMNVSTLELGDSALYLCASSSGQSKYGYTFGSGTRLTVV.

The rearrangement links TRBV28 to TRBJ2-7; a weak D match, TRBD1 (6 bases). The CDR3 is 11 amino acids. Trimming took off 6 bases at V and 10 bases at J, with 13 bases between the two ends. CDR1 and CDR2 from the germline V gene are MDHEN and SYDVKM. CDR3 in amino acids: CASSLDRYQYF. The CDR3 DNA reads TGTGCCAGCAGCCTAGACAGGTACCAGTACTTC.

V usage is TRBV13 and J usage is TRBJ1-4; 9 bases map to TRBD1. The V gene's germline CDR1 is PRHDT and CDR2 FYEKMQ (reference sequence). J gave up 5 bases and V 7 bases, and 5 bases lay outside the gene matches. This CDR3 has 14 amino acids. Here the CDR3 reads CASTSGQGNEKLFF. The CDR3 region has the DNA TGTGCCAGCACGAGTGGACAGGGGAATGAAAAACTGTTTTTT.